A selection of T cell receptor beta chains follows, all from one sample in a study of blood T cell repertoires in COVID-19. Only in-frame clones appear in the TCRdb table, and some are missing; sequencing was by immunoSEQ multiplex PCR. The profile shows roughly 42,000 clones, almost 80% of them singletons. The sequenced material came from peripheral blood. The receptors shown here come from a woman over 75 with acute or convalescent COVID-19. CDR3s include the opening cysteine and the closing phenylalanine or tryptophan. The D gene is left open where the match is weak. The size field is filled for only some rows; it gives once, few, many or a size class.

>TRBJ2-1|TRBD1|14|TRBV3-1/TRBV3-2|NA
CASSHGDRLNKQFF
TGTGCCAGCAGCCATGGGGACAGGCTGAATAAGCAGTTCTTC
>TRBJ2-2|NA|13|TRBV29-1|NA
CSVDGGYTGELFF
TGCAGCGTTGATGGCGGGTACACCGGGGAGTTGTTTTTT
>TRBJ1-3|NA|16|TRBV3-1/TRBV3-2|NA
CASSVGDLHARNTIYF
TGTGCCAGCAGCGTAGGGGATTTACACGCACGAAACACCATATATTTT
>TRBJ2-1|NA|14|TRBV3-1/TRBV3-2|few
CASSQDMGRVEQFF
TGTGCCAGCAGCCAAGATATGGGGCGCGTTGAGCAGTTCTTC
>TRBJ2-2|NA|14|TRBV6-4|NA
CASSDVLASGELFF
TGTGCCAGCAGTGACGTTCTAGCGTCCGGGGAGCTGTTTTTT
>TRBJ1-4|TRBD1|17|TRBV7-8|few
CASSPYRDRGWNEKLFF
TGTGCCAGCAGCCCATACCGGGACAGGGGATGGAATGAAAAACTGTTTTTT
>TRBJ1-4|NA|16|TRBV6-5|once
CASSYSIAGFGEKLFF
TGTGCCAGCAGTTACTCGATAGCGGGGTTCGGGGAAAAACTGTTTTTT
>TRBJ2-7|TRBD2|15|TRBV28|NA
CASSLWASGIGEQYF
TGTGCCAGCAGTTTATGGGCTAGCGGGATAGGAGAGCAGTACTTC
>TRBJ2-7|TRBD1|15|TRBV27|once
CASSLTGQGIYEQYF
TGTGCCAGCAGTTTAACGGGACAGGGGATCTACGAGCAGTACTTC
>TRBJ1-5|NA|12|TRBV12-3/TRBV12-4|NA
CASSLPYQPQHF
TGTGCCAGCAGTCTACCTTATCAGCCCCAGCATTTT
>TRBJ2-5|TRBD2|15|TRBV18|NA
CASSPSGTRGETQYF
TGTGCCAGCTCACCGTCCGGGACTAGGGGAGAGACCCAGTACTTC
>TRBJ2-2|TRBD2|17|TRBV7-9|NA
CASSRKTSGWVGGELFF
TGTGCCAGCAGCCGAAAGACTAGCGGGTGGGTTGGCGGGGAGCTGTTTTTT
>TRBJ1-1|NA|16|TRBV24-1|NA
CATSDLRGGAGTEAFF
TGTGCCACCAGTGACCTCCGGGGGGGCGCGGGGACTGAAGCTTTCTTT
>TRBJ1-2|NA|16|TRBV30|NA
CAWSVNGWRPRGGYTF
TGTGCCTGGAGTGTAAACGGGTGGCGCCCCCGCGGTGGCTACACCTTC
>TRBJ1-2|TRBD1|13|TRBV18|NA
CASSPDRAGGYTF
TGTGCCAGCTCACCCGACAGGGCGGGTGGCTACACCTTC
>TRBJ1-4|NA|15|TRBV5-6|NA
CASSLGSGYGEKLFF
TGTGCCAGCAGCCTAGGGTCGGGGTATGGGGAAAAACTGTTTTTT
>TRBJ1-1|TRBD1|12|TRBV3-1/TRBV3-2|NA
CASRDRATEAFF
TGTGCCAGCAGGGACAGGGCCACTGAAGCTTTCTTT
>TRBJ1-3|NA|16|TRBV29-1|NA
CSVVVSRVISGNTIYF
TGCAGCGTTGTTGTCTCGAGGGTAATCTCTGGAAACACCATATATTTT
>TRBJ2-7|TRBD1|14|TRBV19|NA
CASSIQGAPGEQYF
TGTGCCAGTAGTATACAGGGGGCGCCGGGCGAGCAGTACTTC
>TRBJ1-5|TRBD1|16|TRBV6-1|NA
CASSEAGQGSFQPQHF
TGTGCCAGCAGTGAAGCAGGACAGGGAAGTTTCCAGCCCCAGCATTTT
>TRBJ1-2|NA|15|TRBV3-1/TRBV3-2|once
CASSQALQGVYGYTF
TGTGCCAGCAGCCAGGCCCTTCAGGGCGTCTATGGCTACACCTTC
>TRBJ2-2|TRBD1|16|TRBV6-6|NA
CASSSVDGTGTGELFF
TGTGCCAGCAGTTCCGTAGACGGGACAGGGACCGGGGAGCTGTTTTTT
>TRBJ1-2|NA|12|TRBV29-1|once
CSVAGSYYGYTF
TGCAGCGTGGCCGGGAGTTACTATGGCTACACCTTC
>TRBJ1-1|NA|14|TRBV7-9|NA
CASSLATPRTEAFF
TGTGCCAGCAGCTTAGCAACCCCGCGAACTGAAGCTTTCTTT
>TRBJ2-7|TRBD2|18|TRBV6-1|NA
CASSDWGQASGRTYEQYF
TGTGCCAGCAGTGATTGGGGGCAAGCTAGCGGGAGGACCTACGAGCAGTACTTC
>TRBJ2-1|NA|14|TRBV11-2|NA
CASGQRVPLNEQFF
TGTGCCAGCGGTCAGCGGGTCCCCCTCAATGAGCAGTTCTTC
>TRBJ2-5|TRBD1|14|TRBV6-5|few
CAIGSGTGRETQYF
TGTGCCATTGGGTCCGGGACAGGGAGGGAGACCCAGTACTTC
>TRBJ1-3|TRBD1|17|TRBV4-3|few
CASSQNPPQGQGYTIYF
TGCGCCAGCAGCCAAAATCCGCCCCAGGGACAGGGATACACCATATATTTT
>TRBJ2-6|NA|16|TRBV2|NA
CASSPSRTPGANVLTF
TGTGCCAGCAGTCCCTCAAGGACTCCTGGGGCCAACGTCCTGACTTTC
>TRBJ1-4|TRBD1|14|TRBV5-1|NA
CASSLGDSNEKLFF
TGCGCCAGCAGCTTGGGGGACAGTAATGAAAAACTGTTTTTT
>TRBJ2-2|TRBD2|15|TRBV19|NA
CASIGGGLSTGELFF
TGTGCCAGTATTGGGGGGGGTTTGTCCACCGGGGAGCTGTTTTTT
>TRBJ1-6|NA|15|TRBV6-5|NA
CASSPGLTYNSPLHF
TGTGCCAGCAGTCCTGGACTGACTTATAATTCACCCCTCCACTTT
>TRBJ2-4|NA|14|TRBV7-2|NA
CASTDPRRGNIQYF
TGTGCCAGCACCGACCCCCGAAGAGGAAACATTCAGTACTTC
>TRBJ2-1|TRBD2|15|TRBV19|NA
CASSTRLAGHNEQFF
TGTGCCAGTAGTACTCGACTAGCCGGCCACAATGAGCAGTTCTTC
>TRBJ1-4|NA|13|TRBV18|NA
CASSRGNNEKLFF
TGTGCCAGCTCACGAGGGAATAATGAAAAACTGTTTTTT
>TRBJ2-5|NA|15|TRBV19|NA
CASSIVHDQQETQYF
TGTGCCAGTAGTATTGTGCACGATCAGCAAGAGACCCAGTACTTC
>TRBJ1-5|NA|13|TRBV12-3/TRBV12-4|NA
CASSFTGNQPQHF
TGTGCCAGCAGCTTCACAGGAAATCAGCCCCAGCATTTT
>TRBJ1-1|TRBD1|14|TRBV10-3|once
CAISEGQGSTEAFF
TGTGCCATCAGTGAGGGACAGGGGAGCACTGAAGCTTTCTTT
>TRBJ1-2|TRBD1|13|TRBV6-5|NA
CASRKTGNYGYTF
TGTGCCAGCAGAAAGACAGGGAACTATGGCTACACCTTC
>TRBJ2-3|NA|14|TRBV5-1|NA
CASSFDGSTDTQYF
TGCGCCAGCAGCTTTGACGGGAGCACAGATACGCAGTATTTT
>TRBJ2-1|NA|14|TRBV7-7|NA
CASSFRREANEQFF
TGTGCCAGCAGCTTTCGCAGGGAGGCGAATGAGCAGTTCTTC
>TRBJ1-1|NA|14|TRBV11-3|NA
CASSLQGINTEAFF
TGTGCCAGCAGCTTACAGGGGATAAACACTGAAGCTTTCTTT
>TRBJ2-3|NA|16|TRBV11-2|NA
CASSLDGGIRVNTQYF
TGTGCCAGCAGCTTAGATGGCGGGATAAGAGTAAATACGCAGTATTTT
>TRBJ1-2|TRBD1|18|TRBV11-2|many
CASSLPLGTVSQHYGYTF
TGTGCCAGCAGCTTACCTCTCGGGACAGTTTCCCAGCACTATGGCTACACCTTC
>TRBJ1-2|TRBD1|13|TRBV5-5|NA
CASSPGTVNGYTF
TGTGCCAGCAGCCCCGGGACAGTGAATGGCTACACCTTC
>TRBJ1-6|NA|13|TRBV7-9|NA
CASSGEGNSPLHF
TGTGCCAGTAGTGGGGAGGGCAATTCACCCCTCCACTTT
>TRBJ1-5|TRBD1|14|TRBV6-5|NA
CASTGTGLVQPQHF
TGTGCCAGCACCGGGACAGGGTTGGTTCAGCCCCAGCATTTT
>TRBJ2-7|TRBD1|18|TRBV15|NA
CATSRDAPRGDRVDEQYF
TGTGCCACCAGCAGAGATGCCCCACGGGGAGACAGGGTAGACGAGCAGTACTTC
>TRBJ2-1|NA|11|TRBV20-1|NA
CSARAAGWQFF
TGCAGTGCTAGAGCGGCGGGGTGGCAGTTCTTC
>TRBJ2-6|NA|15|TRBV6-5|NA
CASSFRGNGANVLTF
TGTGCCAGCAGCTTCAGGGGCAACGGGGCCAACGTCCTGACTTTC
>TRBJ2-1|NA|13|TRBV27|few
CASSFGGWGEQFF
TGTGCCAGCAGTTTCGGAGGTTGGGGTGAGCAGTTCTTC
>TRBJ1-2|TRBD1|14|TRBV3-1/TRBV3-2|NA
CASSQTDRVSGYTF
TGTGCCAGCAGCCAAACGGACAGGGTTAGTGGCTACACCTTC
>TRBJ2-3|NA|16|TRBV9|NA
CASSVVVSSGTDTQYF
TGTGCCAGCAGCGTAGTTGTCTCCTCCGGCACAGATACGCAGTATTTT